The 7 T cell receptor beta chains given below trace back to one sample, sequenced in a study of cytomegalovirus exposure and HLA in healthy donors. It was with 60 Vbeta and 13 Jbeta primers that the PCR ran. Some clones are missing from TCRdb's copy, which holds only in-frame ones; the method was immunoSEQ multiplex PCR. The data hold some 120,000 clones, with more than 75% observed a single time. The sequencing input was PBMCs. These TCRs come from a woman aged 40-49 years in good health and CMV-seropositive.

V and J are TRBV6-6 and TRBJ2-1; possible D gene TRBD1, 5 bases. This CDR3 has 13 amino acids. V was trimmed by 11 bases and J by 1 base, leaving 12 bases between them. Germline values: CDR1 MNHNY, CDR2 SVGAGI (reference sequence). The CDR3 region has the DNA TGTGCCGGGCGACAGTGGTCCTACAATGAGCAGTTCTTC. Its protein product is CAGRQWSYNEQFF.

V usage is TRBV7-9 and J usage is TRBJ2-6; 7 nucleotides align to TRBD1. V lost 4 bases, J lost 0 bases, and 3 bases stayed unmatched. The CDR3 spans 16 residues. CDR1 and CDR2 (germline): SEHNR, FQNEAQ (reference sequence). CDR3 loop: CASSYDRDSGANVLTF. In nucleotides, the CDR3 is TGTGCCAGCAGCTACGACAGGGACTCTGGGGCCAACGTCCTGACTTTC.

This chain joins TRBV30 and TRBJ1-3; D uncertain. The germline V gene encodes CDR1 GTSNPN and CDR2 SVGIG (reference sequence). This CDR3 has 13 amino acids. The V end lost 0 bases, the J end lost 3 bases, and 6 bases lay between the germline ends. The CDR3 coding sequence is TGTGCCTGGAGTGTAACAGATGGAAACACCATATATTTT. Translation: CAWSVTDGNTIYF.

The chain combines TRBV30 with TRBJ2-3; 7 nucleotides agree with TRBD2. This CDR3 has 14 residues. Looked up from germline, CDR1 is GTSNPN and CDR2 is SVGIG (reference sequence). The V segment lost 3 bases and the J segment 1 base; nucleotides outside the gene matches: 4. The CDR3 region is CAWRIRGGTDTQYF. CDR3 sequence (DNA): TGTGCCTGGAGAATACGGGGGGGCACAGATACGCAGTATTTT.

The CDR3: CASSPETGRSTEAFF. DNA of the CDR3: TGTGCCAGCAGCCCGGAGACAGGGCGTAGCACTGAAGCTTTCTTT. The chain carries TRBV7-9 and TRBJ1-1, with 7 bases lining up with TRBD1. Germline CDR1 is SEHNR and CDR2 is FQNEAQ (reference sequence). Trimming at V came to 5 bases and at J to 4 bases, leaving 10 bases not matched to a gene. The length of the CDR3 is 15 residues.

This clone turned up a few times. This rearrangement joins TRBV19 to TRBJ1-2; possibly TRBD1 for D (5 bases). The germline V gene has CDR1 LNHDA and CDR2 SQIVND (reference sequence). Trimming stripped 3 bases from V and 4 bases from J, with 15 bases between. The CDR3 has 15 amino acids. CDR3 residues: CASSIQQTVTYGYTF. DNA of the CDR3: TGTGCCAGTAGTATTCAACAGACAGTAACCTATGGCTACACCTTC.

This sequence joins TRBV6-1 and TRBJ1-2; maybe TRBD1 (5 bases). Trimming removed 2 bases from V and 4 bases from J, with 23 bases in between. This CDR3 spans 18 amino acids. Looked up from germline, CDR1 is MNHNS and CDR2 is SASEGT. CDR3 nucleotides: TGTGCCAGCAGTGAACCGCTGCCGTCCAGACAGAAGAGCTATGGCTACACCTTC. Its protein product is CASSEPLPSRQKSYGYTF.